This TCR beta chain was observed in a study of blood T cell repertoires in COVID-19. Study-level background: From the United States, Italy and Spain came samples of acute and convalescent COVID-19. Sources were T cells, B-cell-depleted T cells, or PBMCs; the material itself was cDNA or gDNA.

Original data processing: Reference gene primer amplification gave estimated nucleated cell counts. The data were produced by immunoSEQ multiplex PCR, yet TCRdb's version contains in-frame clones alone and is incomplete. The DNA was the basis for D and trimming; V, J and clone size are from that table. The table records under 130,000 clones, approximately 90% of them present only once. Germline values: CDR1 LGHDT, CDR2 YNNKEL (reference sequence). This CDR3 has 16 residues. Trimming cost V 2 bases and J 0 bases; bases outside gene matches: 5. Sequencing was performed on peripheral blood. This clonotype originated in a woman older than 75 with acute or convalescent COVID-19. The chain employs TRBV3-1 (or the pseudogene TRBV3-2) and TRBJ2-7; 9 bases map to TRBD1. CDR3 region: CASSQNRDRASYEQYF. CDR3 in DNA: TGTGCCAGCAGCCAAAACCGGGACAGGGCCTCCTACGAGCAGTACTTC.